This TCR beta chain comes out of a study of regulatory T cells in long-lasting Graves disease. This clonotype was counted many times. The time point here: newly diagnosed GD, antithyroid drugs for less than 3 months. From PBMCs, RNA was extracted and then used to make the TCR library. Library construction for TCR beta used iRepertoire HTBI primers and Arm-PCR of CDR3 regions. A single record per CDR3 protein comes from TCRdb applying MiXCR to the multiplex PCR reads. The data contain 400,000 to 500,000 distinct CDR3 sequences, over 12% of them singletons. These sequences were also reported in another study, on T cells in Graves' hyperthyroidism and ophthalmopathy. That source adds: Clinical symptoms, serum thyroxine, TRAb, thyroid ultrasound and orbital computed tomography established diagnosis.

The sample was peripheral blood mononuclear cells (PBMCs), taken at new diagnosis, from a patient treated with antithyroid drugs. The sequence came from a woman aged 40 to 50 with Graves disease.

DNA of the CDR3: TGTGCCAGCAGCCTCGACAGAAACATTCAGTACTTC. Protein product: CASSLDRNIQYF. The J gene is TRBJ2-4, the V gene TRBV11-2; a possible D gene is TRBD1 (5 bases). The V end was cut by 5 bases, the J end by 6 bases, with 8 bases between. The CDR3 is 12 amino acids. Germline V gene lookup returns CDR1 SGHAT and CDR2 FQNNGV.